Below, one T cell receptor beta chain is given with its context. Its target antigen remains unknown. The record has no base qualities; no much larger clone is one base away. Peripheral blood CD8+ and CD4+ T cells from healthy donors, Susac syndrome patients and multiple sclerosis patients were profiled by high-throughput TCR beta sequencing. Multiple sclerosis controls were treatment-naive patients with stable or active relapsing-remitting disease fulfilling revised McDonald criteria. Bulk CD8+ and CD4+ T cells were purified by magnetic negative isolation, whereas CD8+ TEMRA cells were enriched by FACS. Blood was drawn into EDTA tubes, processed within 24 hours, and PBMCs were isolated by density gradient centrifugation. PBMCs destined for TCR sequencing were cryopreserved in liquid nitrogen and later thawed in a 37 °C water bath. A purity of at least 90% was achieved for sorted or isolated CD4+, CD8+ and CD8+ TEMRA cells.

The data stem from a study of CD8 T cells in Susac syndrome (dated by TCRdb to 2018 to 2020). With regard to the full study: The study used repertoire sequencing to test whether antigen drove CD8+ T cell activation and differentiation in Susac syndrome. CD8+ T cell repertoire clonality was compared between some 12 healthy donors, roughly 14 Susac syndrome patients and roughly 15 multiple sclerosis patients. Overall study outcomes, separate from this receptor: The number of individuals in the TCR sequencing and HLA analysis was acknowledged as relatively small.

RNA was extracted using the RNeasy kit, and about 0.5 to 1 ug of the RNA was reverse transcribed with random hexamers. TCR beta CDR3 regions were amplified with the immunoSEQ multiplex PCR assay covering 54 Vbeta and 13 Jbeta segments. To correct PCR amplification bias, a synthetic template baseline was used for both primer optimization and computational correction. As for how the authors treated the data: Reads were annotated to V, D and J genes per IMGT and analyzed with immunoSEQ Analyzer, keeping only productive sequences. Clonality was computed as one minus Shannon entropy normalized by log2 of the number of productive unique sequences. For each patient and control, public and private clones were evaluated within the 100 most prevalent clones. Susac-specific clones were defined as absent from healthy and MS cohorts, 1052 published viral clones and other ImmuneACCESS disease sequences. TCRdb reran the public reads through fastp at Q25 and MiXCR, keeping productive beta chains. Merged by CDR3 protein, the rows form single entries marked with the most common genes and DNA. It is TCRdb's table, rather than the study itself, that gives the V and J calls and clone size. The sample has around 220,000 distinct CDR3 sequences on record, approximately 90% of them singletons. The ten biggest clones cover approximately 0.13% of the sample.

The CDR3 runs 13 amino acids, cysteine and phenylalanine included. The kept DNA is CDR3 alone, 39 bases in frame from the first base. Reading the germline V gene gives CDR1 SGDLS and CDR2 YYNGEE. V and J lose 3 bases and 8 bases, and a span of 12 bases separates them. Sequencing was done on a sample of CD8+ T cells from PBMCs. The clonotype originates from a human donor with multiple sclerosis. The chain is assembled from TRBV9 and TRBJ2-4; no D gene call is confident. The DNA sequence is TGTGCCAGCAGCGAGGGTTCTTTCGACATTCAGTACTTC. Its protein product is CASSEGSFDIQYF.